Sequencing of this TCR beta chain was carried out in a study of control samples from healthy donors and cancer patients. The V gene lost 7 bases and the J gene lost 3 bases, with 8 bases spanning the gap. CDR1 SGHKS and CDR2 YYEKEE come from the germline V gene (reference sequence). This CDR3 is built from 11 residues. The table came from immunoSEQ multiplex PCR; TCRdb's copy has only in-frame clones and leaves some out. The table includes around 170,000 clones, roughly 92% detected once. Material for sequencing was blood. The rearrangement links TRBV5-5 to TRBJ2-7; tentative D call: TRBD2 (6 bases). The TCR originated in a man in his thirties or forties in good health. This chain's CDR3 is CASLGGYEQYF. For the CDR3, the DNA is TGTGCCAGCTTGGGGGGCTACGAGCAGTACTTC.